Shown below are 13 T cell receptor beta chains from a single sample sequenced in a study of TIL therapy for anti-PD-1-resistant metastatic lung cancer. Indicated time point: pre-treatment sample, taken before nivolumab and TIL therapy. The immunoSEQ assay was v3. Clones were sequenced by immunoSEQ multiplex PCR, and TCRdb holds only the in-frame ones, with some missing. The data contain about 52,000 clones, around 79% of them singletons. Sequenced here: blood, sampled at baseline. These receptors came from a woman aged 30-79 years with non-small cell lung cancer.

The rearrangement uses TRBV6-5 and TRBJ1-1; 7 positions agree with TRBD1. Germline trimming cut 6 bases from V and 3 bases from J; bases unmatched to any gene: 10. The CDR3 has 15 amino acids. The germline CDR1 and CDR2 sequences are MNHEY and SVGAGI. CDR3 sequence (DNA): TGTGCCAGCAGCCCTAACAGGGGTTGGTACACTGAAGCTTTCTTT. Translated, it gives CASSPNRGWYTEAFF.

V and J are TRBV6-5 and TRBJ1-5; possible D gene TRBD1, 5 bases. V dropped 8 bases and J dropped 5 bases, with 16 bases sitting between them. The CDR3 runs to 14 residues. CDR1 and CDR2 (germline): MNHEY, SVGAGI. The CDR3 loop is CASGAGLLDQPQHF. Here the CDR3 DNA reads TGTGCCAGCGGTGCAGGGCTTTTGGATCAGCCCCAGCATTTT.

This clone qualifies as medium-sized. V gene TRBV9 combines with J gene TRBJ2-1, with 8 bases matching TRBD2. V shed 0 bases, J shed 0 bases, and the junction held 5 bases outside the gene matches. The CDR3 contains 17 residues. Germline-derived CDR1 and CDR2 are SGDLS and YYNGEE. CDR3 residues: CASSVARLAGSYNEQFF. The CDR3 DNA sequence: TGTGCCAGCAGCGTAGCACGGCTAGCGGGCTCCTACAATGAGCAGTTCTTC.

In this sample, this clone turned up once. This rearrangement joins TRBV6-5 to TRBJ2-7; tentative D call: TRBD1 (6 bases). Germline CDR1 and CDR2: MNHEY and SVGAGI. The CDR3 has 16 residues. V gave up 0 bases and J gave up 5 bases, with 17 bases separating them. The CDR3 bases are TGTGCCAGCAGTTACTCGACCGCAGGGGCGGTCGACGAGCAGTACTTC. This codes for CASSYSTAGAVDEQYF.

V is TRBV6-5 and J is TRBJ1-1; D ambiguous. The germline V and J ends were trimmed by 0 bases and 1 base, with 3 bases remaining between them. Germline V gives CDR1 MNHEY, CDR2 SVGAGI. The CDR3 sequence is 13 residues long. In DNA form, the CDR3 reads TGTGCCAGCAGTTACTCGAAGAACACTGAAGCTTTCTTT. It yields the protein CASSYSKNTEAFF.

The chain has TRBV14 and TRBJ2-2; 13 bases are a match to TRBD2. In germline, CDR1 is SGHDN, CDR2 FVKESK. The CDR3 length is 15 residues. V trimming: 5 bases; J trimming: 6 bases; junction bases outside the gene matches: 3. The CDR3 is CASSNGLAGAGELFF. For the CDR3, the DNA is TGTGCCAGCAGCAATGGACTAGCGGGAGCCGGGGAGCTGTTTTTT.

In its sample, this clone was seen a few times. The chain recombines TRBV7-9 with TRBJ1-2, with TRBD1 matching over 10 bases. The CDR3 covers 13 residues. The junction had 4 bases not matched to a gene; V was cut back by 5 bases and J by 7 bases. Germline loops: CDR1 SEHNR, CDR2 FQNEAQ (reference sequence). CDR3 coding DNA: TGTGCCAGCAGCCGACAGGGGGCCAGTGGCTACACCTTC. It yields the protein CASSRQGASGYTF.

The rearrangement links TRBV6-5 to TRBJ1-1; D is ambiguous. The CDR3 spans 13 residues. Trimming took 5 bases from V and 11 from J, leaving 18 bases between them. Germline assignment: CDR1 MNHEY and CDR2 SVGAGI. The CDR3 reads CASSEEMEEEAFF. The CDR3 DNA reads TGTGCCAGCAGTGAAGAGATGGAGGAGGAGGCTTTCTTT.

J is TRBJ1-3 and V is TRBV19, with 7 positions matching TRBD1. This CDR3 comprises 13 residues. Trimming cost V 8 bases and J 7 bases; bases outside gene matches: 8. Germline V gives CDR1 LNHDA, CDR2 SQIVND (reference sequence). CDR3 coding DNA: TGTGCCAGTCATCGGGACAGAGGGAACACCATATATTTT. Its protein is CASHRDRGNTIYF. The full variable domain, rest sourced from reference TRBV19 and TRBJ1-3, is DGGITQSPKYLFRKEGQNVTLSCEQNLNHDAMYWYRQDPGQGLRLIYYSQIVNDFQKGDIAEGYSVSREKKESFPLTVTSAQKNPTAFYLCASHRDRGNTIYFGEGSWLTVV.

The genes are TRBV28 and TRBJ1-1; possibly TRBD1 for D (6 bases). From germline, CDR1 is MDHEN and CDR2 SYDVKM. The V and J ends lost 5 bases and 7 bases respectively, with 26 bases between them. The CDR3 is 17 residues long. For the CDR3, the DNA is TGTGCCAGCAGTCATCGATTTCGCCAGGGGCTGGCTCATGAAGCTTTCTTT. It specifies CASSHRFRQGLAHEAFF.

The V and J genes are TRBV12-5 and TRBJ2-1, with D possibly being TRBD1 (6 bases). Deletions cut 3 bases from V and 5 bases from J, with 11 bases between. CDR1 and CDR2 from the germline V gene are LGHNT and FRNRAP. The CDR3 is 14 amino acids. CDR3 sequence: CASGFEQGHNEQFF. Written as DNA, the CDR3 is TGTGCTAGTGGTTTTGAACAGGGACACAATGAGCAGTTCTTC.

This chain's CDR3 is CASSLRATNEKLFF. As DNA, the CDR3 is TGTGCCAGCAGCCTCAGGGCGACTAATGAAAAACTGTTTTTT. The chain recombines TRBV5-4 with TRBJ1-4; D possibly corresponds to TRBD1 (5 bases). The germline CDR1 and CDR2 sequences are SGHNT and YYREEE (reference sequence). CDR3 length: 14 residues. Between the trimmed V and J ends, which lost 4 bases and 2 bases, there was a span of 9 bases.

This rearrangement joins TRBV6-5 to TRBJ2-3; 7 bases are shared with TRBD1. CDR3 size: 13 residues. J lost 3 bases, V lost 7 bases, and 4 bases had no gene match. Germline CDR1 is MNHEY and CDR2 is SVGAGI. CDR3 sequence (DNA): TGTGCCAGCACTGACAGGGCGACAGATACGCAGTATTTT. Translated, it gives CASTDRATDTQYF.